This entry describes one T cell receptor (beta chain). No antigen is known for it. The data derive from a study of shared clonotypes between healthy human individuals. Here immunoSEQ multiplex PCR was the method, and the copy in TCRdb shows in-frame clones only, minus some. The table shows roughly 590,000 clones, with about 95% occurring only once. Overall study results and limits: It was the non-shared clonotypes that had lower generation probabilities than clonotypes shared by all four donors. Depth was large, yet rarefaction showed that sorted-subset sequencing was incomplete.

CD45RO-negative CD8 cells positively selected for CCR7 made up the naive population, which excluded terminally differentiated effector memory CD45RA+ cells. The sequenced material came from naive CD8+ T cells sorted from blood. The receptor was isolated from a woman in her 30s in good health.

The CDR3 sequence: CASSVPSSTDTQYF. The CDR3 nucleotides are TGTGCCAGCAGCGTACCGAGCAGCACAGATACGCAGTATTTT. The chain joins TRBV9 to TRBJ2-3; the D is unclear. This CDR3 comprises 14 residues. Trimming pared 1 base from V and 0 bases from J, leaving 6 bases between. The germline V gene encodes CDR1 SGDLS and CDR2 YYNGEE.